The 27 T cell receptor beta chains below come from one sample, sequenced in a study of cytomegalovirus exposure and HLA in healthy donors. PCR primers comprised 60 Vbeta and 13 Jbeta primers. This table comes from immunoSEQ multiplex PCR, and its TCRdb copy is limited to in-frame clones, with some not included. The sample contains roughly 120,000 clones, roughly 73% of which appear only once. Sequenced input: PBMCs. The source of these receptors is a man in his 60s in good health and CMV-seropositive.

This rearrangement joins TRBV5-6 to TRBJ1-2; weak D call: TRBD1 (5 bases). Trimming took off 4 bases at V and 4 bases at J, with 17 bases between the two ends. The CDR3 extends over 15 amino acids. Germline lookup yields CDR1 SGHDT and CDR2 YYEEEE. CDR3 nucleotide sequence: TGTGCCAGCAGCCCGGGGGGGAGCGGGGTCTATGGCTACACCTTC. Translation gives CASSPGGSGVYGYTF.

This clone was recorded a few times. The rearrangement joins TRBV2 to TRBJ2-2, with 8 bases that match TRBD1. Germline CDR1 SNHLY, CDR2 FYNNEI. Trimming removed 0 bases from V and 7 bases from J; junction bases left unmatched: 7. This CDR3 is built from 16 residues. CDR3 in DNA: TGTGCCAGCAGTGAAGCTGCGACAGGGGAATTCGGGGAGCTGTTTTTT. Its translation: CASSEAATGEFGELFF.

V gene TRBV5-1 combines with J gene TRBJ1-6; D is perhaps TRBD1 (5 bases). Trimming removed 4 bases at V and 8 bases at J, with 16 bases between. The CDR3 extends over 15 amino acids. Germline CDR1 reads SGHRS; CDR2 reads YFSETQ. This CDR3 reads CASSQRRGRDSPLHF. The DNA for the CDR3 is TGCGCCAGCAGCCAACGGAGGGGTAGAGATTCACCCCTCCACTTT. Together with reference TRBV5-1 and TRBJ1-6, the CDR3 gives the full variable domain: KAGVTQTPRYLIKTRGQQVTLSCSPISGHRSVSWYQQTPGQGLQFLFEYFSETQRNKGNFPGRFSGRQFSNSRSEMNVSTLELGDSALYLCASSQRRGRDSPLHFGNGTRLTVT.

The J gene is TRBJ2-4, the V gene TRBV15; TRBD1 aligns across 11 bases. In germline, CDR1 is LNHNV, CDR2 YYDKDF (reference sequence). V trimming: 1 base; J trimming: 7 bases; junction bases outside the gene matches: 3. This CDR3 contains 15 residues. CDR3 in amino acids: CATSRGRTGGNIQYF. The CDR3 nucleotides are TGTGCCACCAGCAGAGGGCGGACAGGGGGCAACATTCAGTACTTC.

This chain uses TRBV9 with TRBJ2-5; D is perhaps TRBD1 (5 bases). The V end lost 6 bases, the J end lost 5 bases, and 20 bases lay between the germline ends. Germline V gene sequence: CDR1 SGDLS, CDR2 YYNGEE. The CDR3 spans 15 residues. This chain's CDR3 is CASNQGDNLGETQYF. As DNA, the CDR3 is TGTGCCAGCAACCAAGGGGATAATTTGGGGGAGACCCAGTACTTC.

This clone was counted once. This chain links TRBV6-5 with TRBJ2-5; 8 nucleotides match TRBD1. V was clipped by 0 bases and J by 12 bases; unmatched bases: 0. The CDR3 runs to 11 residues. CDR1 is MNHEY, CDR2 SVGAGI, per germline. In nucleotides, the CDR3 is TGTGCCAGCAGTTACTCGGACAGGGAGTACTTC. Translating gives CASSYSDREYF.

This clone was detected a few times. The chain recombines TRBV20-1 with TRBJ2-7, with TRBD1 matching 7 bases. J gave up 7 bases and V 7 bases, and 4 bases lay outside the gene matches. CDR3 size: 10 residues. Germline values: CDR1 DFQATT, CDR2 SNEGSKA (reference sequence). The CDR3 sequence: CSVSRGEQYF. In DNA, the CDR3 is TGCAGTGTGAGCAGGGGGGAGCAGTACTTC.

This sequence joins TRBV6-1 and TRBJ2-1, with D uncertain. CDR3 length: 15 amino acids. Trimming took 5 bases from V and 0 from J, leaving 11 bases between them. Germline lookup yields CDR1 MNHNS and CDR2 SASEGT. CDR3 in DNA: TGTGCCAGCAGTTCGACTCGCAGCTCCTACAATGAGCAGTTCTTC. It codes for CASSSTRSSYNEQFF.

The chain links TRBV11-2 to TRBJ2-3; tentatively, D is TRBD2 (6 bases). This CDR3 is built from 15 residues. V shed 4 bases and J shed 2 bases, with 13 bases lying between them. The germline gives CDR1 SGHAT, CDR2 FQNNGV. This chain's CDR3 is CASSWGGGTTDTQYF. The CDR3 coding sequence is TGTGCCAGCAGCTGGGGTGGGGGGACCACAGATACGCAGTATTTT.

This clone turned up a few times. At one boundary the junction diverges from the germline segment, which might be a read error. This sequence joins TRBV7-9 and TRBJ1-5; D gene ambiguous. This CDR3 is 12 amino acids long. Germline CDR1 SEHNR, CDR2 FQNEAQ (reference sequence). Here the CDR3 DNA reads TGTTCCAGCAGCTTAGATGCGGGGCCCCAGCATTTT. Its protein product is CSSSLDAGPQHF.

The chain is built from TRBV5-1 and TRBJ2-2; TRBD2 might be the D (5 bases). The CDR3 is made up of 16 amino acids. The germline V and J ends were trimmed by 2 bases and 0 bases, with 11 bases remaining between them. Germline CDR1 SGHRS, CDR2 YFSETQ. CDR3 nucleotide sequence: TGCGCCAGCAGCTTTCTAGCCACCTCGAACACCGGGGAGCTGTTTTTT. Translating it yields CASSFLATSNTGELFF.

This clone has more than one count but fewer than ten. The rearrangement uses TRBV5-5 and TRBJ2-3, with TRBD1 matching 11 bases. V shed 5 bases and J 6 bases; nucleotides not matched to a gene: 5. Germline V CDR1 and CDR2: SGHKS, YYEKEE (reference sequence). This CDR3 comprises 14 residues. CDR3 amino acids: CASRKGTGGDTQYF. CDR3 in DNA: TGTGCCAGCAGGAAGGGGACAGGGGGTGATACGCAGTATTTT.

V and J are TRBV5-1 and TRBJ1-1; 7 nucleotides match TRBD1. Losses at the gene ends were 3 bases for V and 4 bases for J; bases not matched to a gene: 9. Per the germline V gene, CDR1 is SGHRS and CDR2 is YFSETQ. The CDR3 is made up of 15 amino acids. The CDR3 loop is CASSSYDRVGTEAFF. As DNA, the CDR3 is TGCGCCAGCAGCTCCTACGACAGGGTAGGCACTGAAGCTTTCTTT.

In nucleotides, the CDR3 is TGTGCCATCAGTGGCCACGCGGAGGGAGTAAGCGAGCAGTACTTC. It translates to CAISGHAEGVSEQYF. This rearrangement joins TRBV10-3 to TRBJ2-7; TRBD2 is a possible D gene (6 bases). The CDR3 is 15 amino acids. Germline loops: CDR1 ENHRY, CDR2 SYGVKD. Trimming stripped 4 bases from V and 6 bases from J, with 19 bases between.

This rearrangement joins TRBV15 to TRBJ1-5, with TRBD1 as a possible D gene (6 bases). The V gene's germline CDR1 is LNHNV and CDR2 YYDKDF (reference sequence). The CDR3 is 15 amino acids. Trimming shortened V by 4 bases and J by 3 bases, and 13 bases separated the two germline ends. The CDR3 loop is CATSKLTGHNQPQHF. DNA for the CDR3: TGTGCCACCAGCAAATTGACAGGTCACAATCAGCCCCAGCATTTT.

CDR3 in amino acids: CASSEPGAIGTQYF. For the CDR3, the DNA is TGTGCCAGCAGCGAACCGGGAGCAATTGGGACCCAGTACTTC. The rearrangement links TRBV9 to TRBJ2-5, with a tentative D call TRBD2 (6 bases). CDR3 length: 14 amino acids. Germline V gives CDR1 SGDLS, CDR2 YYNGEE. Trimming took 3 bases from V and 7 from J, leaving 16 bases between them.

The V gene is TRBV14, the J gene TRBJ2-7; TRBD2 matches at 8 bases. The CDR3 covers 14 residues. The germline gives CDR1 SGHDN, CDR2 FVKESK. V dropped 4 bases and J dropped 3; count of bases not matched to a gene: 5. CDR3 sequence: CASSPAGGGYEQYF. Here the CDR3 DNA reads TGTGCCAGCAGCCCCGCGGGGGGAGGCTACGAGCAGTACTTC. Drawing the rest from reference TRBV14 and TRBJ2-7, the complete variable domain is EAGVTQFPSHSVIEKGQTVTLRCDPISGHDNLYWYRRVMGKEIKFLLHFVKESKQDESGMPNNRFLAERTGGTYSTLKVQPAELEDSGVYFCASSPAGGGYEQYFGPGTRLTVT.

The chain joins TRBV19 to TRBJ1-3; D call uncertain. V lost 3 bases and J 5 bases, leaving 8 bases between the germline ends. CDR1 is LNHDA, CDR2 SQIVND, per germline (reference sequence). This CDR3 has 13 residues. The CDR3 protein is CASSIRHRNTIYF. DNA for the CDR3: TGTGCCAGTAGTATCCGACATCGAAACACCATATATTTT.

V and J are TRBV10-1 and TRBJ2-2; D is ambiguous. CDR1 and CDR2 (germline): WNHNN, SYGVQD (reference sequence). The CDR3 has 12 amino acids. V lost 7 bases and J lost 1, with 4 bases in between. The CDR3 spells CASTGNTGELFF. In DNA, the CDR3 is TGCGCCAGCACGGGGAACACCGGGGAGCTGTTTTTT.

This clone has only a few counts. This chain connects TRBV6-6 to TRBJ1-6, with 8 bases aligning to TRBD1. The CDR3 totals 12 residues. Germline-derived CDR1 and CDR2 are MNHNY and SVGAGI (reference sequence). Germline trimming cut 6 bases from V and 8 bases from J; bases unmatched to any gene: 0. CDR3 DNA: TGTGCCAGCAGGACAGGGGATTCACCCCTCCACTTT. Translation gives CASRTGDSPLHF.

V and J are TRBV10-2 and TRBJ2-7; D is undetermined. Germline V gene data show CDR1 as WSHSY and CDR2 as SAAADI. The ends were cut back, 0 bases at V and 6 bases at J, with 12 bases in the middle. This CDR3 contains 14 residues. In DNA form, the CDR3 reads TGCGCCAGCAGTGAGTCGGGCAGCTCCAGCGAGCAGTACTTC. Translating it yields CASSESGSSSEQYF.

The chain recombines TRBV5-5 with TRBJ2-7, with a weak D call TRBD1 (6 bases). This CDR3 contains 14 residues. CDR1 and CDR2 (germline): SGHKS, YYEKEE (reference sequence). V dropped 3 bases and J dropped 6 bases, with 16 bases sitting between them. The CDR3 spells CASSSESQGFEQYF. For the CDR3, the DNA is TGTGCCAGCAGCTCGGAATCACAGGGTTTCGAGCAGTACTTC.

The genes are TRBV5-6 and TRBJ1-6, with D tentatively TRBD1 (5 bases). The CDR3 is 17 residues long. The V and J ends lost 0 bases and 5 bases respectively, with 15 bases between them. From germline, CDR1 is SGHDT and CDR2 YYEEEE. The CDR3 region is CASSLEGSMVHNSPLHF. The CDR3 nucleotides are TGTGCCAGCAGCTTGGAGGGGTCGATGGTCCATAATTCACCCCTCCACTTT.

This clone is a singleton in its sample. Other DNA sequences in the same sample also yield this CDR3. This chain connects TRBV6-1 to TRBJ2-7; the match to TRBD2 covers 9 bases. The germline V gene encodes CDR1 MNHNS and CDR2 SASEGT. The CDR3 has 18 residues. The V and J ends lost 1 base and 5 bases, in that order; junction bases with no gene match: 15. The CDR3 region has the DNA TGTGCCAGCAGTGAAGGTTTTGGCGGTGCGGGGGGGCGCAACGAGCAGTACTTC. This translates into CASSEGFGGAGGRNEQYF.

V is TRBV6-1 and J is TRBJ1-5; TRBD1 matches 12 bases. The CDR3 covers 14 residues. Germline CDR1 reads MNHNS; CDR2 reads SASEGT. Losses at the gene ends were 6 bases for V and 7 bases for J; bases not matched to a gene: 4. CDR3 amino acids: CASSGTGGAQPQHF. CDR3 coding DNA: TGTGCCAGCAGCGGGACAGGGGGCGCGCAGCCCCAGCATTTT.

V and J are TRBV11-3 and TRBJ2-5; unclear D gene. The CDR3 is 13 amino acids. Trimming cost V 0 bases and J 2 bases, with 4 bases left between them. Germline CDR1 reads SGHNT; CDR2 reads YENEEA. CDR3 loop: CASSLELQETQYF. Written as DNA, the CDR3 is TGTGCCAGCAGCTTAGAGCTACAAGAGACCCAGTACTTC.

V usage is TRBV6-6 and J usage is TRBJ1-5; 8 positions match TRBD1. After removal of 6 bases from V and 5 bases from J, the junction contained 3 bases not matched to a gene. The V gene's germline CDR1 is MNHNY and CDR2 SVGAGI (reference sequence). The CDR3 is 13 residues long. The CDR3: CASRAGGHQPQHF. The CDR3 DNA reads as TGTGCCAGCAGAGCAGGGGGCCATCAGCCCCAGCATTTT.